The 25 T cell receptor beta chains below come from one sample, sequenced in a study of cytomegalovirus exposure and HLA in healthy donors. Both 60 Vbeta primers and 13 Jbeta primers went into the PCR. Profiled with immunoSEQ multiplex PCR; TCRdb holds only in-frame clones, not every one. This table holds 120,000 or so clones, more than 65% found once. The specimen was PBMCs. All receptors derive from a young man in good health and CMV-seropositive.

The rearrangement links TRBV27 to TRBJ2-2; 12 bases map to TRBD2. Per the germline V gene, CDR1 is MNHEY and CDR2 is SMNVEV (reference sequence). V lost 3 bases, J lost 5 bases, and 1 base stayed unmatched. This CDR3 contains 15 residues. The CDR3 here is CASSLGTSGTGELFF. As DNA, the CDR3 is TGTGCCAGCAGTTTGGGGACTAGCGGGACCGGGGAGCTGTTTTTT.

CDR3 sequence (DNA): TGTGCCAGCAGACCAGACAGCAATGAGCAGTTCTTC. This codes for CASRPDSNEQFF. This chain uses TRBV28 with TRBJ2-1, with a tentative D call TRBD1 (5 bases). V shed 6 bases and J shed 6 bases, with 9 bases lying between them. Germline V gives CDR1 MDHEN, CDR2 SYDVKM. The CDR3 loop spans 12 amino acids. Full variable domain (rest looked up from reference TRBV28 and TRBJ2-1): DVKVTQSSRYLVKRTGEKVFLECVQDMDHENMFWYRQDPGLGLRLIYFSYDVKMKEKGDIPEGYSVSREKKERFSLILESASTNQTSMYLCASRPDSNEQFFGPGTRLTVL.

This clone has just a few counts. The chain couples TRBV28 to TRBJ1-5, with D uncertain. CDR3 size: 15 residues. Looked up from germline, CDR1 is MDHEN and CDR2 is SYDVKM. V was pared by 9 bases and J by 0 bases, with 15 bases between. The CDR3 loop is CASFRTDYSNQPQHF. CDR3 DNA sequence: TGTGCCAGTTTCCGGACTGACTATAGCAATCAGCCCCAGCATTTT.

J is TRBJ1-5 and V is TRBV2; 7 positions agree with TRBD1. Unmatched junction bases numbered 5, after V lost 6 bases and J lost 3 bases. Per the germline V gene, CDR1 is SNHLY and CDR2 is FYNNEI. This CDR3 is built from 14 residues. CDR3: CASRGTVLNQPQHF. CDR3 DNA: TGTGCCAGCAGAGGGACAGTCCTCAATCAGCCCCAGCATTTT.

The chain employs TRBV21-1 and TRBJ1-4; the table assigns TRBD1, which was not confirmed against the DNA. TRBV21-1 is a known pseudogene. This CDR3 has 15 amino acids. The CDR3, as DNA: TGTGCCAGCAGCGTGGACAGATCAACTAATGAAAAACTGTTTTTT. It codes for CASSVDRSTNEKLFF.

The CDR3 region has the DNA TGCAGTGCAATGACAGACCCTGAAGCTTTCTTT. It translates to CSAMTDPEAFF. The chain employs TRBV20-1 and TRBJ1-1; tentative D call: TRBD1 (5 bases). The V end was cut by 6 bases, the J end by 6 bases, with 11 bases between. The germline V gene has CDR1 DFQATT and CDR2 SNEGSKA (reference sequence). The CDR3 covers 11 residues.

The chain's CDR3 is CASSPGSGWGQPQHF. DNA for the CDR3: TGTGCCAGCTCACCAGGCTCAGGGTGGGGACAGCCCCAGCATTTT. This chain links TRBV18 with TRBJ1-5; tentatively, D is TRBD1 (5 bases). Trimming pared 2 bases from V and 7 bases from J, leaving 15 bases between. Germline V CDR1 and CDR2: KGHSH, LQKENI. The length of the CDR3 is 15 residues.

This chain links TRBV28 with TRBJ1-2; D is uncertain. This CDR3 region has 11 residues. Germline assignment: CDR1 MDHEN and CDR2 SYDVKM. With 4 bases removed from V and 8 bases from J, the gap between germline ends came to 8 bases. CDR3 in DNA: TGTGCCAGCAGTTGGGGAGAGGGCTACACCTTC. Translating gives CASSWGEGYTF.

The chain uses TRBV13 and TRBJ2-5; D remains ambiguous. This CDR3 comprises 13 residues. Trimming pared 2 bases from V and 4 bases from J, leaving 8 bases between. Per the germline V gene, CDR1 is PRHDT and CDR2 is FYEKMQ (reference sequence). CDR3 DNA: TGTGCCAGCAGCTTACTCAGTCGAGAGACCCAGTACTTC. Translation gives CASSLLSRETQYF.

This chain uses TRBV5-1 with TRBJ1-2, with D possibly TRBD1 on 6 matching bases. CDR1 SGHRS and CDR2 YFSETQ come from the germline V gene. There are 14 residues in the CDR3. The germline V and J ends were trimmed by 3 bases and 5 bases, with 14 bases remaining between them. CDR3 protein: CASSSQGSRYGYTF. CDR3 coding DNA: TGCGCCAGCAGCTCCCAGGGGTCTAGATATGGCTACACCTTC.

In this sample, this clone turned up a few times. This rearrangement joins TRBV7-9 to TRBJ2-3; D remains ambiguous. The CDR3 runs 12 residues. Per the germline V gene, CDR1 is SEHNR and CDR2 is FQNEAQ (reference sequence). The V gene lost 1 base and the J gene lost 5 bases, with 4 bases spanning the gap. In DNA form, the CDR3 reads TGTGCCAGCAGCTTAGTCGTAGATACGCAGTATTTT. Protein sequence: CASSLVVDTQYF.

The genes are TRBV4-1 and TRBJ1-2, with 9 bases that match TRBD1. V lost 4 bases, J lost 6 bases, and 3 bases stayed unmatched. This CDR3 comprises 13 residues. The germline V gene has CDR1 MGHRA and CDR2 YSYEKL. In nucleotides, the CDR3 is TGCGCCAGCAGCCGTGGGACAGGGAATGGCTACACCTTC. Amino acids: CASSRGTGNGYTF.

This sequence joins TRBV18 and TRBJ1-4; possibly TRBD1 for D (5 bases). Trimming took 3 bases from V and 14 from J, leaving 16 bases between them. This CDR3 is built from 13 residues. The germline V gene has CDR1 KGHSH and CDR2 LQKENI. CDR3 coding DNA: TGTGCCAGCTCACCGCCAGGGCTCAGCAATCTGTTTTTT. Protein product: CASSPPGLSNLFF. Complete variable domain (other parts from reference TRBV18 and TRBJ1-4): NAGVMQNPRHLVRRRGQEARLRCSPMKGHSHVYWYRQLPEEGLKFMVYLQKENIIDESGMPKERFSAEFPKEGPSILRIQQVVRGDSAAYFCASSPPGLSNLFFGSGTQLSVL.

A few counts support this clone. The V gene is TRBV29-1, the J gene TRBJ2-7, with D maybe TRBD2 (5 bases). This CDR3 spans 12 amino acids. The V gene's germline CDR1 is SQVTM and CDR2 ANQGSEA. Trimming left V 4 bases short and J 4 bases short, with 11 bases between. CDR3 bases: TGCAGCGTTGGCCTAGCCTCTTACGAGCAGTACTTC. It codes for CSVGLASYEQYF.

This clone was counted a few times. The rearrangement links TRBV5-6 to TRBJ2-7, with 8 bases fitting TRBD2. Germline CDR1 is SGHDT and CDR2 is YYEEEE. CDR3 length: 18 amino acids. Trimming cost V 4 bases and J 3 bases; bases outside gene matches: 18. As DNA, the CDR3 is TGTGCCAGCAGCCCCACCACATCTCATAGCGGGGAGTTCTACGAGCAGTACTTC. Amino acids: CASSPTTSHSGEFYEQYF.

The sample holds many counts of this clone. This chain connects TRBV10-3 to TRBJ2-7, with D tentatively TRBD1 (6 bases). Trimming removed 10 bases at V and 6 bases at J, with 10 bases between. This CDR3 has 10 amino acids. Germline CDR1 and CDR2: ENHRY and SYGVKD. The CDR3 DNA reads TGTGCCACCCGAGGGGGCGAGCAGTACTTC. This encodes CATRGGEQYF.

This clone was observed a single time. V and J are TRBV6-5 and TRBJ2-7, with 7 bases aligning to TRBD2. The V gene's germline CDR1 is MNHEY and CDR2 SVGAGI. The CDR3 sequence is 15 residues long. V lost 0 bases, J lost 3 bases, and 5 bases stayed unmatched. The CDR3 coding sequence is TGTGCCAGCAGTTACTCGCCCCGGACTAGCTACGAGCAGTACTTC. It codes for CASSYSPRTSYEQYF.

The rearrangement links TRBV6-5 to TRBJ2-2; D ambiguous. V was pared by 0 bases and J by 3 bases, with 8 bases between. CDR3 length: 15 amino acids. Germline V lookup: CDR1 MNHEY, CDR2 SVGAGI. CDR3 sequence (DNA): TGTGCCAGCAGTTACTCGAACGGGTACACCGGGGAGCTGTTTTTT. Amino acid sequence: CASSYSNGYTGELFF.

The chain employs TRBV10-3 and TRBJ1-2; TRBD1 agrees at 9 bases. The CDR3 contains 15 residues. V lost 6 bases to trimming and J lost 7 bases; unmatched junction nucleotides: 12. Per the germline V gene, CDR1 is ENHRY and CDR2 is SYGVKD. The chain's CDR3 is CAISSNSGTGTGYTF. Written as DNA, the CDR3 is TGTGCCATCAGCTCGAACTCCGGGACAGGGACTGGCTACACCTTC.

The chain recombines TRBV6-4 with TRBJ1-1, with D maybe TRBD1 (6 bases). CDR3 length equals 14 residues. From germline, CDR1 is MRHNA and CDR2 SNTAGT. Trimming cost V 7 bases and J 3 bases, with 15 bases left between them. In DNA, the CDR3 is TGTGCCAGCACGACTGCCCCAGGGGACACTGAAGCTTTCTTT. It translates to CASTTAPGDTEAFF.

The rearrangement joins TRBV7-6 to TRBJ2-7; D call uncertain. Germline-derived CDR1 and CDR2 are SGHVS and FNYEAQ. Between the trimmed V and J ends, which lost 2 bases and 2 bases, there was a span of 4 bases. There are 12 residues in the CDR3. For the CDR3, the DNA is TGTGCCAGCAGCTTAAAGCCCTACGAGCAGTACTTC. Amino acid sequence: CASSLKPYEQYF.

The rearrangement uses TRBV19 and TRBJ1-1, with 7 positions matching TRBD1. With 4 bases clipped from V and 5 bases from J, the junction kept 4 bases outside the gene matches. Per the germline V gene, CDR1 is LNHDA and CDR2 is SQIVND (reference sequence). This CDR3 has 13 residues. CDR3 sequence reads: CASSNPGGTEAFF. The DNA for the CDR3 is TGTGCCAGTAGTAACCCAGGGGGGACTGAAGCTTTCTTT.

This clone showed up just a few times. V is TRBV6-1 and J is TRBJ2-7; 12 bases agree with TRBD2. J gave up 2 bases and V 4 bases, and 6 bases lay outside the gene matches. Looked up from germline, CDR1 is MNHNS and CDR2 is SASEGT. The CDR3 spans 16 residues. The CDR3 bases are TGTGCCAGCAGTGCCAGGACTAGCGGGGATCCCTACGAGCAGTACTTC. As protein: CASSARTSGDPYEQYF.

CDR3 nucleotide sequence: TGCGCCAGCAGCTCGGTGGGGACTAATAATTCACCCCTCCACTTT. It translates to CASSSVGTNNSPLHF. The chain has TRBV5-1 and TRBJ1-6; a weak D match, TRBD1 (5 bases). The CDR3 is made up of 15 amino acids. CDR1 is SGHRS, CDR2 YFSETQ, per germline. Trimming stripped 3 bases from V and 5 bases from J, with 12 bases between.

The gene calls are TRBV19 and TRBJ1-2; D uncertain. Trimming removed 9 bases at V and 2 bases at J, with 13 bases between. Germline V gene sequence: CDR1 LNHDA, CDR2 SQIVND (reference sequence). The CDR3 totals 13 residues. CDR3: CASMVGGNYGYTF. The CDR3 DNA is TGTGCCAGCATGGTCGGAGGAAACTATGGCTACACCTTC.